The 29 T cell receptor beta chains below all came from one sample that was sequenced in a study of T cells in women clearing cervical HPV infection. Measured with immunoSEQ multiplex PCR; TCRdb has only the in-frame clones, and not every one. The sample yields under 45,000 clones, of which the top ten take up roughly 1.5%. The specimen was blood buffy coat. These TCRs come from a woman aged 18 to 75 with a cervical HPV16 infection that either progressed to CIN3+ or cleared (not recorded which).

Concerning this clone: The CDR3 end lies 3 residues beyond the end of the read and is filled in from the germline J gene. The chain employs TRBV30 and TRBJ2-3, with D perhaps TRBD2 (7 bases). The CDR3 runs to 15 residues. The germline CDR1 and CDR2 sequences are GTSNPN and SVGIG (reference sequence). The part of the CDR3 DNA that was read is TGTGCCTGGAGCGGGGGGACGGCGGGACAAGAGACG. Its translation: CAWSGGTAGQET. The complete CDR3 protein is CAWSGGTAGQETQYF.

Remarks on this clone: The read ends 3 residues early relative to the CDR3; the germline J gene fills the gap. The rearrangement joins TRBV30 to TRBJ1-4, with 7 positions matching TRBD1. The CDR3 is 15 amino acids. Germline V gene sequence: CDR1 GTSNPN, CDR2 SVGIG (reference sequence). V lost 0 bases, J lost 7 bases, and 8 bases stayed unmatched. CDR3 sequence: CAWSVGGAAGEKLFF. Partial CDR3 DNA: TGTGCCTGGAGTGTAGGGGGCGCGGCAGGTGAAAAA.

To note about this clone: Read coverage stops 3 residues before the CDR3 terminus; the germline J gene supplies the remainder. The rearrangement joins TRBV6-2 or TRBV6-3 to TRBJ2-5; 9 nucleotides line up with TRBD2. The CDR3 length is 15 residues. CDR1 is MNHEY, CDR2 SVGEGT, per germline. The V and J ends lost 8 bases and 4 bases, in that order; junction bases with no gene match: 11. CDR3 residues: CASRHPGLAGETQYF. CDR3 DNA (partial): TGTGCCAGCCGACACCCGGGACTAGCAGGAGAGACC.

In regard to this clone: The CDR3 end falls 3 residues outside the read, so it is completed with the germline J gene. The rearrangement links TRBV18 to TRBJ2-1; TRBD2 agrees at 8 bases. Trimming at V came to 5 bases and at J to 4 bases, leaving 7 bases not matched to a gene. The CDR3 runs to 15 residues. The germline V gene encodes CDR1 KGHSH and CDR2 LQKENI. CDR3 DNA, as far as it was read: TGTGCCAGCTCAGGGGCAGCGGGAGATTACAATGAG. This sequence encodes CASSGAAGDYNE. The entire CDR3 protein is CASSGAAGDYNEQFF.

Comments on this clone: The read finishes 3 residues shy of the CDR3 end, and the germline J gene is used to complete it. This chain connects TRBV5-6 to TRBJ1-5; a possible D gene is TRBD1 (5 bases). V dropped 3 bases and J dropped 3 bases, with 10 bases sitting between them. CDR1 and CDR2 (germline): SGHDT, YYEEEE. The CDR3 is 14 amino acids. CDR3 loop: CASSWGGVNQPQHF. Partial CDR3 DNA: TGTGCCAGCAGCTGGGGGGGGGTCAATCAGCCC.

The CDR3 bases that were read are TGTGCCAGTAGTATAGTGGGGGGGACTTCCTACACCGGGGAG. Translation: CASSIVGGTSYTGE. The complete CDR3 reads CASSIVGGTSYTGELFF. The V and J genes are TRBV19 and TRBJ2-2; TRBD2 aligns across 7 bases. Read sequence stops 3 residues before the CDR3 end, and the germline J gene provides the missing end. V lost 1 base to trimming and J lost 3 bases; unmatched junction nucleotides: 8. Germline V CDR1 and CDR2: LNHDA, SQIVND (reference sequence). The CDR3 loop spans 17 amino acids.

Regarding this clone: The read halts 3 residues ahead of the CDR3 end, with the missing end drawn from the germline J gene. The chain recombines TRBV19 with TRBJ2-3, with 7 bases lining up with TRBD1. The germline CDR1 and CDR2 sequences are LNHDA and SQIVND (reference sequence). V shed 3 bases, J shed 2 bases, and the junction held 11 bases outside the gene matches. This CDR3 spans 17 amino acids. This CDR3 reads CASSINKGAQITDTQYF. CDR3 DNA, as far as it was read: TGTGCCAGTAGTATTAATAAGGGGGCACAAATCACAGATACG.

Comments on this clone: The read is 3 residues too short to cover the CDR3 end, so that end is filled in from the germline J gene. The rearrangement links TRBV7-9 to TRBJ2-3; D remains ambiguous. Trimming took 4 bases from V and 7 from J, leaving 15 bases between them. Germline V lookup: CDR1 SEHNR, CDR2 FQNEAQ (reference sequence). This CDR3 comprises 14 residues. The CDR3 sequence: CASSSDSIVNTQYF. The CDR3 bases that were read are TGTGCCAGCAGCTCCGACTCCATTGTAAATACG. The full variable domain, in which reference TRBV7-9 and TRBJ2-3 provide the parts outside the CDR3, is DTGVSQNPRHKITKRGQNVTFRCDPISEHNRLYWYRQTLGQGPEFLTYFQNEAQLEKSRLLSDRFSAERPKGSFSTLEIQRTEQGDSAMYLCASSSDSIVNTQYFGPGTRLTVL.

A word on this clone: The read terminates 3 residues ahead of where the CDR3 ends, so the germline J gene completes it. This chain joins TRBV30 and TRBJ2-6; 10 bases map to TRBD2. In germline, CDR1 is GTSNPN, CDR2 SVGIG (reference sequence). This CDR3 comprises 17 residues. The junction had 7 bases not matched to a gene; V was cut back by 5 bases and J by 0 bases. The CDR3 reads CAWGRLAGVSGANVLTF. The sequenced part of the CDR3 DNA is TGTGCCTGGGGGAGACTAGCGGGCGTCTCTGGGGCCAACGTC. Using reference TRBV30 and TRBJ2-6 for the parts outside the CDR3, the full variable domain is SQTIHQWPATLVQPVGSPLSLECTVEGTSNPNLYWYRQAAGRGLQLLFYSVGIGQISSEVPQNLSASRPQDRQFILSSKKLLLSDSGFYLCAWGRLAGVSGANVLTFGAGSRLTVL.

As regards this clone: The sequence runs out 3 residues before the end of the CDR3; the remainder is reconstructed from the germline J gene. V usage is TRBV7-3 and J usage is TRBJ2-7, with 7 bases that match TRBD1. Germline CDR1 SGHTA, CDR2 FQGTGA. The CDR3 loop spans 15 amino acids. V lost 2 bases to trimming and J lost 1 base; unmatched junction nucleotides: 5. CDR3 DNA (partial): TGTGCCAGCAGCTTAGGGACAGCCCCGTCCTACGAG. The encoded protein is CASSLGTAPSYE. The CDR3 in its entirety is CASSLGTAPSYEQYF.

Notes on this clone: The read gets to within 3 residues of the CDR3 end, and the germline J gene fills in the rest. The chain combines TRBV20-1 with TRBJ2-3, with D possibly being TRBD2 (7 bases). Per the germline V gene, CDR1 is DFQATT and CDR2 is SNEGSKA (reference sequence). Trimming shortened V by 3 bases and J by 0 bases, and 13 bases separated the two germline ends. This CDR3 is built from 15 residues. The CDR3: CSASGGGGSTDTQYF. Partial CDR3 DNA: TGCAGTGCTAGTGGGGGAGGGGGAAGCACAGATACG.

Note on this clone: The CDR3 end falls 3 residues outside the read, so it is completed with the germline J gene. This chain uses TRBV5-5 with TRBJ1-1, with D maybe TRBD1 (6 bases). V was cut by 1 base and J by 5 bases, with 12 bases left in between. The germline gives CDR1 SGHKS, CDR2 YYEKEE (reference sequence). The CDR3 is 14 amino acids. CDR3 amino acids: CASSLRPGATEAFF. The CDR3 DNA, read in part, is TGTGCCAGCAGCTTGAGGCCAGGGGCAACTGAA.

This clone shows up as medium-sized by frequency. The read falls 3 residues short of the CDR3 end, and the missing part is taken from the germline J gene. The V gene is TRBV30, the J gene TRBJ1-2; D is unresolved. The CDR3 runs to 13 residues. Germline lookup yields CDR1 GTSNPN and CDR2 SVGIG (reference sequence). CDR3 protein: CAWSVLPNSGYTF. The part of the CDR3 DNA that was read is TGTGCCTGGAGTGTACTCCCCAATTCGGGC.

In the case of this clone: The missing CDR3 end, 3 residues past where the read stops, is filled in from the germline J gene. The V call is TRBV7-2, the J call TRBJ2-3; 14 bases are shared with TRBD2. Germline CDR1 is SGHTA and CDR2 is FQGNSA. V gave up 4 bases and J gave up 7 bases; unmatched junction bases: 4. The CDR3 loop spans 15 amino acids. CDR3 DNA, as far as it was read: TGTGCCAGCAGCTCCGGACTAGCGGGAGGTAATACG. Its translation is CASSSGLAGGNT. The whole CDR3 protein is CASSSGLAGGNTQYF.

Partial CDR3 DNA: TGCGCCAGCAGCTTCGGACAGGGCTACAATGAG. Amino acids: CASSFGQGYNE. The full CDR3 reads CASSFGQGYNEQFF. The chain has TRBV5-1 and TRBJ2-1, with 8 bases fitting TRBD1. The read falls 3 residues short of the CDR3 end, and the missing part is taken from the germline J gene. Germline trimming cut 2 bases from V and 3 bases from J; bases unmatched to any gene: 1. Germline V gives CDR1 SGHRS, CDR2 YFSETQ. The CDR3 is made up of 14 amino acids.

On this clone itself: Read coverage stops 3 residues before the CDR3 terminus; the germline J gene supplies the remainder. The rearrangement joins TRBV7-9 to TRBJ1-1, with 9 bases lining up with TRBD1. Germline V gives CDR1 SEHNR, CDR2 FQNEAQ (reference sequence). CDR3 size: 14 residues. The sequenced part of the CDR3 DNA is TGTGCCAGCAGCCCTGGCACAGGGGGCGCCGGG. Its protein is CASSPGTGGAG. In full, the CDR3 is CASSPGTGGAGAFF.

Worth noting for this clone: The read gets to within 3 residues of the CDR3 end, and the germline J gene fills in the rest. The chain joins TRBV7-7 to TRBJ2-1, with 13 bases that match TRBD2. Germline V lookup: CDR1 SSHAT, CDR2 FNYEAQ (reference sequence). The CDR3 has 15 amino acids. After removal of 5 bases from V and 9 bases from J, the junction contained 7 bases not matched to a gene. The DNA read from the CDR3 is TGTGCCAGCAGCGAAACGGGACTAGCGGGAAGTGAG. Protein product: CASSETGLAGSE. The full CDR3 reads CASSETGLAGSEQFF.

Comments on this clone: The CDR3 end falls 3 residues outside the read, so it is completed with the germline J gene. This sequence joins TRBV7-7 and TRBJ2-6; the D is unclear. Germline V gene data show CDR1 as SSHAT and CDR2 as FNYEAQ (reference sequence). V was shortened by 4 bases and J by 2 bases, with 9 bases between the two germline ends. The CDR3 totals 15 residues. Partial CDR3 DNA: TGTGCCAGCAGCTCGAACTCCGCTGGGGCCAACGTC. Translating gives CASSSNSAGANV. The whole CDR3 sequence is CASSSNSAGANVLTF.

Turning to this clone: The read falls 3 residues short of the CDR3 end, and the missing part is taken from the germline J gene. The chain recombines TRBV5-1 with TRBJ1-1, with a possible D match to TRBD1 (6 bases). The CDR3 totals 15 residues. Looked up from germline, CDR1 is SGHRS and CDR2 is YFSETQ. The V end was cut by 4 bases, the J end by 1 base, with 14 bases between. Partial CDR3 DNA: TGCGCCAGCAGCGCTGATGGGGGCCCGAACACTGAA. As protein: CASSADGGPNTE. The full CDR3 is CASSADGGPNTEAFF.

In regard to this clone: The read falls 3 residues short of the CDR3 end, and the missing part is taken from the germline J gene. This chain uses TRBV6-4 with TRBJ2-5, with 7 bases that match TRBD2. Germline V gene data show CDR1 as MRHNA and CDR2 as SNTAGT. V lost 7 bases, J lost 4 bases, and 3 bases stayed unmatched. The CDR3 length is 12 residues. CDR3 loop: CASTGGRETQYF. CDR3 DNA (partial): TGTGCCAGCACCGGCGGGAGAGAGACC.

A word on this clone: The read finishes 3 residues shy of the CDR3 end, and the germline J gene is used to complete it. The V and J genes are TRBV7-6 and TRBJ1-4; TRBD1 is a possible D gene (5 bases). Germline V gene data show CDR1 as SGHVS and CDR2 as FNYEAQ. Between the trimmed V and J ends, which lost 3 bases and 8 bases, there was a span of 16 bases. The CDR3 has 15 residues. The CDR3 DNA, read in part, is TGTGCCAGCAGCTTGGGGCAGGGCCTTCGGGAAAAA. This codes for CASSLGQGLREK. The full CDR3 is CASSLGQGLREKLFF.

Note on this clone: The read is 3 residues too short to cover the CDR3 end, so that end is filled in from the germline J gene. The rearrangement uses TRBV7-3 and TRBJ1-4; 9 bases fit TRBD1. Germline V gene sequence: CDR1 SGHTA, CDR2 FQGTGA. The length of the CDR3 is 14 residues. Trimming took 4 bases from V and 5 from J; bases not matched to a gene: 2. The sequenced part of the CDR3 DNA is TGTGCCAGCAGCTCGGGACAGGGAAATGAAAAA. Protein sequence: CASSSGQGNEK. In full, the CDR3 reads CASSSGQGNEKLFF.

A word on this clone: Read data end 3 residues before the CDR3 end; the end is taken from the germline J gene. The V gene is TRBV18, the J gene TRBJ2-2, with D tentatively TRBD1 (6 bases). Germline assignment: CDR1 KGHSH and CDR2 LQKENI. The CDR3 extends over 14 amino acids. V was clipped by 2 bases and J by 6 bases, with 10 bases between them. Partial CDR3 DNA: TGTGCCAGCTCACCAGGGGGCTTCGCCGGGGAG. As protein: CASSPGGFAGE. The full CDR3 protein reads CASSPGGFAGELFF.

As for this clone: The sequenced fragment ends 3 residues before the CDR3 boundary, so the rest is inferred from the germline J gene. V usage is TRBV5-6 and J usage is TRBJ2-3, with 9 bases lining up with TRBD1. The germline gives CDR1 SGHDT, CDR2 YYEEEE. The CDR3 is 14 amino acids. V lost 4 bases to trimming and J lost 5 bases; unmatched junction nucleotides: 5. The part of the CDR3 DNA that was read is TGTGCCAGCAGCAGAGGACAGGGGAAAGATACG. Amino acid sequence: CASSRGQGKDT. The full CDR3 protein reads CASSRGQGKDTQYF.

As regards this clone: Read sequence stops 3 residues before the CDR3 end, and the germline J gene provides the missing end. The chain is built from TRBV20-1 and TRBJ2-7; 7 bases map to TRBD2. V trimming: 6 bases; J trimming: 5 bases; junction bases outside the gene matches: 7. CDR1 and CDR2 from the germline V gene are DFQATT and SNEGSKA (reference sequence). The CDR3 is 12 residues long. CDR3 sequence: CSARTSPHEQYF. The DNA read from the CDR3 is TGCAGTGCGCGGACTAGTCCCCACGAG.

Comments on this clone: Sequencing ends 3 residues short of the CDR3 end; the germline J gene provides the rest. The V and J genes are TRBV13 and TRBJ2-5; 11 positions agree with TRBD2. The CDR3 totals 16 residues. V shed 5 bases, J shed 4 bases, and the junction held 9 bases outside the gene matches. Germline lookup yields CDR1 PRHDT and CDR2 FYEKMQ (reference sequence). This chain's CDR3 is CASSPRTSGLAETQYF. The part of the CDR3 DNA that was read is TGTGCCAGCAGCCCTCGGACTAGCGGGTTGGCAGAGACC.

As to this clone: The DNA ends 3 residues before the CDR3 does, and the rest of the CDR3 is filled in from the germline J gene. V gene TRBV29-1 combines with J gene TRBJ2-6, with D maybe TRBD2 (6 bases). Germline V gene lookup returns CDR1 SQVTM and CDR2 ANQGSEA. The CDR3 extends over 15 amino acids. V was trimmed by 4 bases and J by 4 bases, leaving 14 bases between them. CDR3 loop: CSVASFGGGANVLTF. The sequenced part of the CDR3 DNA is TGCAGCGTTGCTAGTTTCGGGGGAGGGGCCAACGTC.

About this clone itself: The read terminates 3 residues before the CDR3 end, so the remaining end is supplied by the germline J gene. The V call is TRBV7-2, the J call TRBJ2-5; 9 bases line up with TRBD1. The CDR3 is 14 residues long. Unmatched junction bases numbered 5, after V lost 5 bases and J lost 4 bases. Germline assignment: CDR1 SGHTA and CDR2 FQGNSA. The CDR3 loop is CASSQQGARETQYF. CDR3 DNA, as far as it was read: TGTGCCAGCAGCCAACAGGGGGCGAGAGAGACC.

In the case of this clone: The read halts 3 residues ahead of the CDR3 end, with the missing end drawn from the germline J gene. The chain has TRBV10-1 and TRBJ2-7, with D unclear. Deletions cut 5 bases from V and 3 bases from J, with 8 bases between. The CDR3 has 12 amino acids. Germline CDR1 reads WNHNN; CDR2 reads SYGVQD (reference sequence). Partial CDR3 DNA: TGCGCCAGCAGTTCGACTCTCTACGAG. Residues: CASSSTLYE. The entire CDR3 sequence reads CASSSTLYEQYF.